Following are 22 T cell receptor beta chains from one sample sequenced in a study of graft-versus-host responses after intestinal transplantation. The antigens of these receptors remain unknown. Profiled with immunoSEQ multiplex PCR; TCRdb holds only in-frame clones, not every one. The sample lists under 95,000 clones, roughly 90% seen once, with 2.5% in the top ten. This material consisted of unstimulated CD8+ T cells sorted from spleen or lymph node cells, taken before intestinal transplant. These TCRs come from a human donor who received an intestinal transplant.

This chain connects TRBV27 to TRBJ2-3; perhaps TRBD2 as D (6 bases). This CDR3 comprises 15 residues. CDR1 and CDR2 from the germline V gene are MNHEY and SMNVEV (reference sequence). The V gene lost 2 bases and the J gene lost 2 bases, with 11 bases spanning the gap. CDR3 amino acids: CASSLRRGLTDTQYF. The DNA of the CDR3 is TGTGCCAGCAGTTTAAGGCGGGGCCTCACAGATACGCAGTATTTT.

This chain links TRBV25-1 with TRBJ1-3; TRBD1 aligns across 7 bases. V was clipped by 3 bases and J by 3 bases; unmatched bases: 8. From germline, CDR1 is MGHDK and CDR2 SYGVNS. This CDR3 contains 16 residues. In DNA, the CDR3 is TGTGCCAGCAGTGACTTTCCGACAGGGTTTGGAAACACCATATATTTT. The encoded protein is CASSDFPTGFGNTIYF.

This chain links TRBV6-5 with TRBJ1-5; 8 bases are a match to TRBD1. The trim removed 6 bases at V and 6 bases at J, leaving 4 bases unmatched. The germline V gene encodes CDR1 MNHEY and CDR2 SVGAGI. The CDR3 covers 13 residues. The CDR3 spells CASRDRGTQPQHF. The CDR3 region has the DNA TGTGCCAGCAGAGACAGGGGCACTCAGCCCCAGCATTTT.

V is TRBV6-4 and J is TRBJ2-2; 9 bases fit TRBD2. This CDR3 has 13 amino acids. V was clipped by 4 bases and J by 6 bases; unmatched bases: 0. CDR1 is MRHNA and CDR2 is SNTAGT in the germline V gene. Here the CDR3 reads CASSGTSAGELFF. CDR3 in DNA: TGTGCCAGCAGTGGGACTAGCGCCGGGGAGCTGTTTTTT.

The CDR3 spells CASSLPGDRYNEQFF. The DNA of the CDR3 is TGTGCCAGCAGCTTACCGGGGGACCGCTACAATGAGCAGTTCTTC. The chain couples TRBV13 to TRBJ2-1; D is perhaps TRBD2 (6 bases). In germline, CDR1 is PRHDT, CDR2 FYEKMQ (reference sequence). CDR3 length: 15 residues. V was clipped by 2 bases and J by 3 bases, with 11 bases between them.

The rearrangement links TRBV6-1 to TRBJ2-7, with 8 bases identical to TRBD1. This CDR3 spans 15 amino acids. V was clipped by 2 bases and J by 1 base; unmatched bases: 4. Looked up from germline, CDR1 is MNHNS and CDR2 is SASEGT. The CDR3 here is CASSETGTGSYEQYF. The CDR3 DNA is TGTGCCAGCAGTGAAACCGGGACAGGTTCCTACGAGCAGTACTTC.

This rearrangement joins TRBV28 to TRBJ2-7; no clear D gene. Germline V gene lookup returns CDR1 MDHEN and CDR2 SYDVKM. This CDR3 has 16 residues. Trimming took off 3 bases at V and 3 bases at J, with 18 bases between the two ends. CDR3 region: CASSLARVDRLYEQYF. The CDR3 DNA reads TGTGCCAGCAGTTTGGCACGGGTGGATAGACTCTACGAGCAGTACTTC.

DNA of the CDR3: TGCGCCAGCAGCGCCGGGACTGCCTACAATGAGCAGTTCTTC. This sequence encodes CASSAGTAYNEQFF. The chain uses TRBV5-1 and TRBJ2-1, with D tentatively TRBD2 (6 bases). This CDR3 contains 14 residues. The germline V gene has CDR1 SGHRS and CDR2 YFSETQ. V shed 4 bases and J shed 2 bases, with 10 bases lying between them.

The J gene is TRBJ2-7, the V gene TRBV15, with TRBD1 matching 8 bases. Germline CDR1 and CDR2: LNHNV and YYDKDF (reference sequence). This CDR3 spans 15 amino acids. The ends lost 0 bases at V and 3 bases at J; junction bases unmatched: 4. CDR3 sequence reads: CATSRERTGSYEQYF. Written as DNA, the CDR3 is TGTGCCACCAGCAGAGAAAGGACAGGGAGCTACGAGCAGTACTTC.

This sequence joins TRBV27 and TRBJ2-1; TRBD2 is a possible D gene (7 bases). V dropped 5 bases and J dropped 8 bases, with 16 bases sitting between them. CDR3 length: 14 amino acids. Germline values: CDR1 MNHEY, CDR2 SMNVEV (reference sequence). The CDR3 DNA is TGTGCCAGCAGTATCCACCAAGGGGGGGATGAGCAGTTCTTC. Translation gives CASSIHQGGDEQFF.

The chain combines TRBV9 with TRBJ2-7; 9 nucleotides match TRBD2. CDR1 and CDR2 (germline): SGDLS, YYNGEE. The CDR3 extends over 13 amino acids. Losses at the gene ends were 6 bases for V and 7 bases for J; bases not matched to a gene: 8. Here the CDR3 DNA reads TGTGCCAGCAACTTAGCGGGAGTGGGGGAGCAGTACTTC. Amino acid sequence: CASNLAGVGEQYF.

This chain joins TRBV10-3 and TRBJ1-1, with D possibly matching TRBD1 (6 bases). CDR1 and CDR2 from the germline V gene are ENHRY and SYGVKD. V lost 4 bases and J lost 3, with 18 bases in between. There are 16 residues in the CDR3. CDR3 loop: CAISVKGLGADTEAFF. The CDR3 DNA is TGTGCCATCAGTGTAAAGGGGTTGGGGGCGGACACTGAAGCTTTCTTT.

The rearrangement joins TRBV6-1 to TRBJ2-3; 8 positions agree with TRBD2. Germline V gives CDR1 MNHNS, CDR2 SASEGT. This CDR3 region has 14 residues. Unmatched junction bases numbered 7, after V lost 8 bases and J lost 3 bases. The DNA for the CDR3 is TGTGCCAGCCAGCGGGAGAGTGAGACAGATACGCAGTATTTT. Translation: CASQRESETDTQYF.

The chain is built from TRBV15 and TRBJ2-1; the D is unclear. Germline assignment: CDR1 LNHNV and CDR2 YYDKDF (reference sequence). The CDR3 totals 13 residues. Trimming removed 1 base at V and 5 bases at J, with 6 bases between. For the CDR3, the DNA is TGTGCCACCAGCAGAGGAGAGCACAATGAGCAGTTCTTC. Translating gives CATSRGEHNEQFF.

The chain combines TRBV5-4 with TRBJ1-2; 7 nucleotides align to TRBD1. CDR3 length equals 15 residues. The V gene's germline CDR1 is SGHNT and CDR2 YYREEE (reference sequence). The ends lost 3 bases at V and 9 bases at J; junction bases unmatched: 14. CDR3: CASSSKLTGRRSYTF. DNA for the CDR3: TGTGCCAGCAGCTCAAAACTGACAGGGCGGCGGAGCTACACCTTC.

This chain joins TRBV2 and TRBJ2-1, with a possible D match to TRBD2 (5 bases). V was pared by 7 bases and J by 12 bases, with 19 bases between. Germline values: CDR1 SNHLY, CDR2 FYNNEI. The CDR3 is 13 residues long. This chain's CDR3 is CASTGRAGVGQFF. DNA for the CDR3: TGTGCCAGCACCGGCCGGGCCGGGGTTGGGCAGTTCTTC.

The rearrangement joins TRBV9 to TRBJ2-7; the match to TRBD2 covers 9 bases. Germline assignment: CDR1 SGDLS and CDR2 YYNGEE. The V gene end was trimmed by 0 bases and the J gene end by 3 bases; junction bases not matched to a gene: 4. This CDR3 is 15 amino acids long. The CDR3 loop is CASSVGGGAFYEQYF. In DNA form, the CDR3 reads TGTGCCAGCAGCGTAGGCGGGGGGGCCTTCTACGAGCAGTACTTC.

V usage is TRBV4-1 and J usage is TRBJ2-7, with a weak D call TRBD2 (5 bases). CDR1 is MGHRA, CDR2 YSYEKL, per germline. The CDR3 runs to 14 residues. The V gene lost 1 base and the J gene lost 1 base, with 8 bases spanning the gap. In DNA form, the CDR3 reads TGCGCCAGCAGCCAAGGTCGGGAATCCTACGAGCAGTACTTC. This encodes CASSQGRESYEQYF.

The V and J genes are TRBV19 and TRBJ2-7, with D unclear. Trimming removed 5 bases at V and 2 bases at J, with 10 bases between. Germline CDR1 and CDR2: LNHDA and SQIVND (reference sequence). This CDR3 comprises 13 residues. The CDR3 coding sequence is TGTGCCAGTAGTCTCCGGGTCACCTACGAGCAGTACTTC. Protein product: CASSLRVTYEQYF.

The chain has TRBV27 and TRBJ2-3, with D possibly matching TRBD2 (5 bases). In germline, CDR1 is MNHEY, CDR2 SMNVEV (reference sequence). The CDR3 has 15 residues. Deletions cut 8 bases from V and 6 bases from J, with 21 bases between. CDR3 sequence: CASSSRGVGLDTQYF. CDR3 DNA: TGTGCCAGCTCCTCCCGGGGTGTGGGGTTGGATACGCAGTATTTT.

In its sample, this clone was seen once. This chain joins TRBV14 and TRBJ2-2; a possible D gene is TRBD1 (5 bases). Trimming shortened V by 0 bases and J by 4 bases, and 9 bases separated the two germline ends. This CDR3 region has 15 residues. The V gene's germline CDR1 is SGHDN and CDR2 FVKESK. In DNA form, the CDR3 reads TGTGCCAGCAGCCAAGACGCAGGGTCCACCGGGGAGCTGTTTTTT. Protein sequence: CASSQDAGSTGELFF. Supplemented by reference TRBV14 and TRBJ2-2, the full variable domain reads EAGVTQFPSHSVIEKGQTVTLRCDPISGHDNLYWYRRVMGKEIKFLLHFVKESKQDESGMPNNRFLAERTGGTYSTLKVQPAELEDSGVYFCASSQDAGSTGELFFGEGSRLTVL.

The chain carries TRBV5-1 and TRBJ2-7; a possible D gene is TRBD1 (6 bases). Germline-derived CDR1 and CDR2 are SGHRS and YFSETQ. The CDR3 contains 14 residues. V lost 3 bases to trimming and J lost 2 bases, with 12 bases between them. For the CDR3, the DNA is TGCGCCAGCAGCTCCCCGGGACAAGCCTACGAGCAGTACTTC. It codes for CASSSPGQAYEQYF. The variable domain in full, with the rest retrieved from reference TRBV5-1 and TRBJ2-7, is KAGVTQTPRYLIKTRGQQVTLSCSPISGHRSVSWYQQTPGQGLQFLFEYFSETQRNKGNFPGRFSGRQFSNSRSEMNVSTLELGDSALYLCASSSPGQAYEQYFGPGTRLTVT.